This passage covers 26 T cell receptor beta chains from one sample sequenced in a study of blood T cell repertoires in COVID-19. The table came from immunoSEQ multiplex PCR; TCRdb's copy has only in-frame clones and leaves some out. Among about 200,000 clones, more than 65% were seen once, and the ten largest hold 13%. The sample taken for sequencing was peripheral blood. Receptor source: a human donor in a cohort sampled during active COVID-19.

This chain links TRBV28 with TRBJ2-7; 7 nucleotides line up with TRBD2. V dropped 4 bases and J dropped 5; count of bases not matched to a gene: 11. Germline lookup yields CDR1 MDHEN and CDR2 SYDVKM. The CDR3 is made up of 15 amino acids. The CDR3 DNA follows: TGTGCCAGCAGTTCCGGTGACGGGAGGAGGAACGAGCAGTACTTC. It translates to CASSSGDGRRNEQYF.

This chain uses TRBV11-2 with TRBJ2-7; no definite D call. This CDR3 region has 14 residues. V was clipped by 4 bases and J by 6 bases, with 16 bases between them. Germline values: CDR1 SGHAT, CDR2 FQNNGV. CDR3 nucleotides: TGTGCCAGCAGCTCACCTCCCTTAGGAGCCGAGCAGTACTTC. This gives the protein CASSSPPLGAEQYF. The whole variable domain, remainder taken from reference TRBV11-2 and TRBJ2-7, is EAGVAQSPRYKIIEKRQSVAFWCNPISGHATLYWYQQILGQGPKLLIQFQNNGVVDDSQLPKDRFSAERLKGVDSTLKIQPAKLEDSAVYLCASSSPPLGAEQYFGPGTRLTVT.

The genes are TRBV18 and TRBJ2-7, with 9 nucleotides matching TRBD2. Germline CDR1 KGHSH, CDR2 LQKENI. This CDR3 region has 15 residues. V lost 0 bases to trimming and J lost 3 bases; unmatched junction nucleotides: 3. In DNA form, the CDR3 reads TGTGCCAGCTCACCACCGGTTAGCGGGAGCTACGAGCAGTACTTC. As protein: CASSPPVSGSYEQYF.

CDR3 bases: TGTGCCAGCAGCCACCCCCTAGGACAGGGGGCTCCTGAGCAGTACTTC. This sequence encodes CASSHPLGQGAPEQYF. V usage is TRBV28 and J usage is TRBJ2-7, with 11 positions matching TRBD1. The CDR3 is 16 residues long. Germline CDR1 and CDR2: MDHEN and SYDVKM. V lost 6 bases, J lost 7 bases, and 14 bases stayed unmatched. Using reference TRBV28 and TRBJ2-7 for the parts outside the CDR3, the full variable domain is DVKVTQSSRYLVKRTGEKVFLECVQDMDHENMFWYRQDPGLGLRLIYFSYDVKMKEKGDIPEGYSVSREKKERFSLILESASTNQTSMYLCASSHPLGQGAPEQYFGPGTRLTVT.

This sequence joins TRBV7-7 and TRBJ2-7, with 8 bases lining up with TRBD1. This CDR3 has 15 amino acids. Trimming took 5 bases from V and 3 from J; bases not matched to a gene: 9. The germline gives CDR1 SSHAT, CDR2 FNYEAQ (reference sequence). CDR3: CASSIRQGSNYEQYF. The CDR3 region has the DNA TGTGCCAGCAGCATTCGACAGGGGAGCAACTACGAGCAGTACTTC. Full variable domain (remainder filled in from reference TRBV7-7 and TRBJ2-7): GAGVSQSPRYKVTKRGQDVTLRCDPISSHATLYWYQQALGQGPEFLTYFNYEAQPDKSGLPSDRFSAERPEGSISTLTIQRTEQRDSAMYRCASSIRQGSNYEQYFGPGTRLTVT.

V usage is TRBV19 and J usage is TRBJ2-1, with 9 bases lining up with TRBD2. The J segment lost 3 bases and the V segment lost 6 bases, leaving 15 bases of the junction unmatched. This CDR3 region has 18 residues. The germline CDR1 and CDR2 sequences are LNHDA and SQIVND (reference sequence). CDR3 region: CASRNTPRYSGSYNEQFF. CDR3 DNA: TGTGCCAGTAGAAATACCCCTCGGTATAGCGGGAGCTACAATGAGCAGTTCTTC.

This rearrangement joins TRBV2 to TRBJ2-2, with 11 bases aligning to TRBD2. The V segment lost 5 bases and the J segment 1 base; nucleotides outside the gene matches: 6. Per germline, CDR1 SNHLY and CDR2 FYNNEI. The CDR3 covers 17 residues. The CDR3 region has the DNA TGTGCCAGCAGTCCCGAGGGACTAGCGGTGAACACCGGGGAGCTGTTTTTT. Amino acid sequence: CASSPEGLAVNTGELFF.

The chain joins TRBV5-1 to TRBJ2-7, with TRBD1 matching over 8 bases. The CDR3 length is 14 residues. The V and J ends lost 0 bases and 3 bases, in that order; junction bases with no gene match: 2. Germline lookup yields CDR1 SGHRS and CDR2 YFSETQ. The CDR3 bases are TGCGCCAGCAGCTTGGCAGGGGGCCACTACGAGCAGTACTTC. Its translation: CASSLAGGHYEQYF.

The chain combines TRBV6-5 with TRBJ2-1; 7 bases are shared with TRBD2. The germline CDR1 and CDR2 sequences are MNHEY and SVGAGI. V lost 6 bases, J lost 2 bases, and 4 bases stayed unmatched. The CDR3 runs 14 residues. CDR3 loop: CASSYGGAYNEQFF. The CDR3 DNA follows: TGTGCCAGCAGCTATGGGGGGGCCTACAATGAGCAGTTCTTC.

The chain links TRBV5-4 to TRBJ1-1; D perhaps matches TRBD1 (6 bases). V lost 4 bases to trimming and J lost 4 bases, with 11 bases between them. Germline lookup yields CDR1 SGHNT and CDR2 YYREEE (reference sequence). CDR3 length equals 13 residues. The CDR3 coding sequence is TGTGCCAGCAGCGGAGACAGGAGCACTGAAGCTTTCTTT. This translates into CASSGDRSTEAFF.

CDR3 region: CASTPPPGQGNTGELFF. The CDR3 DNA follows: TGTGCCAGCACCCCTCCCCCGGGACAGGGGAACACCGGGGAGCTGTTTTTT. The V gene is TRBV7-9, the J gene TRBJ2-2, with TRBD1 matching over 9 bases. V shed 7 bases and J 1 base; nucleotides not matched to a gene: 10. The germline gives CDR1 SEHNR, CDR2 FQNEAQ (reference sequence). There are 17 residues in the CDR3.

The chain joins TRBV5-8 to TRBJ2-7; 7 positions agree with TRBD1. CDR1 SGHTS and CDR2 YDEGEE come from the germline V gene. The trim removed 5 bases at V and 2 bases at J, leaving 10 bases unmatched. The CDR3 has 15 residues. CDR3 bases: TGTGCCAGCAGGCAGGCGGTGACAGGGACCTACGAGCAGTACTTC. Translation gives CASRQAVTGTYEQYF. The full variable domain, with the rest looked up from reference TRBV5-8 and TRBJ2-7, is EAGVTQSPTHLIKTRGQQATLRCSPISGHTSVYWYQQALGLGLQFLLWYDEGEERNRGNFPPRFSGRQFPNYSSELNVNALELEDSALYLCASRQAVTGTYEQYFGPGTRLTVT.

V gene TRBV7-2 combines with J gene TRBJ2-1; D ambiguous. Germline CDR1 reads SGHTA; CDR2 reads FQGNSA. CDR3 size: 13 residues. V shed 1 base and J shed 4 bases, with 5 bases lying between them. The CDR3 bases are TGTGCCAGCAGCTTAGGGCAGTACAATGAGCAGTTCTTC. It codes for CASSLGQYNEQFF. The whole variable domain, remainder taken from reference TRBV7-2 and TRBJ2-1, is GAGVSQSPSNKVTEKGKDVELRCDPISGHTALYWYRQSLGQGLEFLIYFQGNSAPDKSGLPSDRFSAERTGGSVSTLTIQRTQQEDSAVYLCASSLGQYNEQFFGPGTRLTVL.

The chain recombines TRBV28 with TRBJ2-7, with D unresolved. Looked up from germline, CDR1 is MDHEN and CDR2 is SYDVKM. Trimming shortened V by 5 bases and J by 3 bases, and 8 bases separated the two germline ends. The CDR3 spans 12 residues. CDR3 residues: CASSLQSYEQYF. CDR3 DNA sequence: TGTGCCAGCAGTCTACAGAGCTACGAGCAGTACTTC. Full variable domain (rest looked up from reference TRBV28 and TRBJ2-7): DVKVTQSSRYLVKRTGEKVFLECVQDMDHENMFWYRQDPGLGLRLIYFSYDVKMKEKGDIPEGYSVSREKKERFSLILESASTNQTSMYLCASSLQSYEQYFGPGTRLTVT.

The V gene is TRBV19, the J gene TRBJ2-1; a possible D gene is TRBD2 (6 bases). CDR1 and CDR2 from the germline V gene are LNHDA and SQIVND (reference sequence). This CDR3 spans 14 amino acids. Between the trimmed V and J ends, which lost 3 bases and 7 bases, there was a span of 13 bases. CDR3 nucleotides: TGTGCCAGTAGTATTCGGGCAGGGAGGAATGAGCAGTTCTTC. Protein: CASSIRAGRNEQFF.

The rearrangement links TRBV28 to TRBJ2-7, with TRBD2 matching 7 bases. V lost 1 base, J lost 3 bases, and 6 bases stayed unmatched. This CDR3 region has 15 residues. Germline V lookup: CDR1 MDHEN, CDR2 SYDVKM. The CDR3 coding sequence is TGTGCCAGCAGTTTATTGGGGGAGGGCCACTACGAGCAGTACTTC. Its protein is CASSLLGEGHYEQYF.

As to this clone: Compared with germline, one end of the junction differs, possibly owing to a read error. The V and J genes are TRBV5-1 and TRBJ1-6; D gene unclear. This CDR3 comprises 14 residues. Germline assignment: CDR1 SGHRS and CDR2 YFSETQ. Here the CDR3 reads CASGFGDYNSPLHF. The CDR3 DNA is TGCGCCAGCGGCTTCGGAGATTATAATTCACCCCTCCACTTT. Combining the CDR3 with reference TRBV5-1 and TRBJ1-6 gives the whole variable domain KAGVTQTPRYLIKTRGQQVTLSCSPISGHRSVSWYQQTPGQGLQFLFEYFSETQRNKGNFPGRFSGRQFSNSRSEMNVSTLELGDSALYLCASGFGDYNSPLHFGNGTRLTVT.

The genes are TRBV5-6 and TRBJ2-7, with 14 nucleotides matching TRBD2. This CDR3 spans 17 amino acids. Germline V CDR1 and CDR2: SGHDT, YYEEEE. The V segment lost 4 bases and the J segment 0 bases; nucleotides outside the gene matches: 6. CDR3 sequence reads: CASSRGLAGVPSYEQYF. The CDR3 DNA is TGTGCCAGCAGCCGGGGACTAGCGGGAGTCCCCTCCTACGAGCAGTACTTC.

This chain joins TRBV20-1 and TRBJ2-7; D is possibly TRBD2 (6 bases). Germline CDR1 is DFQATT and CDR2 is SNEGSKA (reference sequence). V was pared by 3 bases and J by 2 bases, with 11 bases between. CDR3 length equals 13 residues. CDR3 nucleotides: TGCAGTGCTAGTGGGCGGGAAACCTACGAGCAGTACTTC. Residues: CSASGRETYEQYF.

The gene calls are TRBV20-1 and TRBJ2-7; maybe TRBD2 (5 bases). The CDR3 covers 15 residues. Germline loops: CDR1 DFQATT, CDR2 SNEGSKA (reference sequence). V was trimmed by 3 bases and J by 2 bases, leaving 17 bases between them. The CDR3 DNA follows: TGCAGTGCTAGTATTAGCGCGCCATATGCCTACGAGCAGTACTTC. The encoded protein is CSASISAPYAYEQYF.

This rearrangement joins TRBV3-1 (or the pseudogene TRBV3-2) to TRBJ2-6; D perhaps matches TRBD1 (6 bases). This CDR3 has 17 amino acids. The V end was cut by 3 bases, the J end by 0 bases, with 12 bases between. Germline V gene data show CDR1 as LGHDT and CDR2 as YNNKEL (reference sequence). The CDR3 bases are TGTGCCAGCAGCCAGGACAGTTCCCTCTCTGGGGCCAACGTCCTGACTTTC. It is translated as CASSQDSSLSGANVLTF.

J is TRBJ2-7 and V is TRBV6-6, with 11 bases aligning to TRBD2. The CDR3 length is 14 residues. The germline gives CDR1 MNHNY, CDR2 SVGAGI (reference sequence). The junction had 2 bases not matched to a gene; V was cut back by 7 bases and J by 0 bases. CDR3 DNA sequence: TGTGCCAGCATTGGGACTAGCGGCTCCTACGAGCAGTACTTC. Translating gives CASIGTSGSYEQYF.

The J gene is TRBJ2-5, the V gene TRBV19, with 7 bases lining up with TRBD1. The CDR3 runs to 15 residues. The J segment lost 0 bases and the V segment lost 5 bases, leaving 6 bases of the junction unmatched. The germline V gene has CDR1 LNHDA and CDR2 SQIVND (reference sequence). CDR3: CASSLRGQNQETQYF. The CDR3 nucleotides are TGTGCCAGTAGTCTAAGGGGGCAAAACCAAGAGACCCAGTACTTC.

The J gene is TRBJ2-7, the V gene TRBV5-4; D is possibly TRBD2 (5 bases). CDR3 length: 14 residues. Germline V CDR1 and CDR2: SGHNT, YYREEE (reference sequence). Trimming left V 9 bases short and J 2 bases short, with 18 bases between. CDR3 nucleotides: TGTGCCACCTCTCCTGGACTTAGACCCTACGAGCAGTACTTC. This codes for CATSPGLRPYEQYF. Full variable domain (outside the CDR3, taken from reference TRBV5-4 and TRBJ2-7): ETGVTQSPTHLIKTRGQQVTLRCSSQSGHNTVSWYQQALGQGPQFIFQYYREEENGRGNFPPRFSGLQFPNYSSELNVNALELDDSALYLCATSPGLRPYEQYFGPGTRLTVT.

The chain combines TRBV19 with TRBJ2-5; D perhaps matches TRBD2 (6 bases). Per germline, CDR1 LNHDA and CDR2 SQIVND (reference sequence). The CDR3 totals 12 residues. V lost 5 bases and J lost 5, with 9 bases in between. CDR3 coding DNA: TGTGCCAGTAGTGGCGGGACGGAGACCCAGTACTTC. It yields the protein CASSGGTETQYF.

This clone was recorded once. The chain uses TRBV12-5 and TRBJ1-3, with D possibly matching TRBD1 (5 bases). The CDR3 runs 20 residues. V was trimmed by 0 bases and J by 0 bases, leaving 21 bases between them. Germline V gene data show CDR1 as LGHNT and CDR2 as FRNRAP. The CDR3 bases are TGTGCTAGTGGTTTGGTAGTGTGGGGCAGGACGGACCCCTCTGGAAACACCATATATTTT. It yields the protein CASGLVVWGRTDPSGNTIYF.